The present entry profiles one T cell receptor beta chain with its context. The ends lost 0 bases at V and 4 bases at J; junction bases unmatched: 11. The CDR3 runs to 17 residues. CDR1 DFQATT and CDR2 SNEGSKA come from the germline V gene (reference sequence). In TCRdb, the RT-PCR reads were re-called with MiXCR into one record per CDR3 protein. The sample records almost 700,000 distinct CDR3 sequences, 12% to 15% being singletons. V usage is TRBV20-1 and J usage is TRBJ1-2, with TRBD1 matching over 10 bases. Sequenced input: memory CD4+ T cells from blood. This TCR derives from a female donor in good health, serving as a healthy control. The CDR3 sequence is CSARDRDRGYTRYGYTF. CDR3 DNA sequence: TGCAGTGCTAGAGACCGGGACAGGGGCTACACCCGCTATGGCTACACCTTC.